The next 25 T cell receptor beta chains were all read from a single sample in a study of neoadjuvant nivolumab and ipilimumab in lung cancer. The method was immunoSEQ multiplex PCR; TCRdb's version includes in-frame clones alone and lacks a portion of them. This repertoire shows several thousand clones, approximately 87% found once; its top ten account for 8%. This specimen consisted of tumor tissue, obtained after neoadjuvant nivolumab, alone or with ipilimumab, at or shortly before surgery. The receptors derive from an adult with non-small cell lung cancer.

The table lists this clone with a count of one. Here the CDR3 reads CASSYTWDQPQHF. The CDR3 DNA sequence: TGTGCCAGCAGCTACACTTGGGATCAGCCCCAGCATTTT. This chain joins TRBV6-1 and TRBJ1-5; unclear D gene. The V gene lost 6 bases and the J gene lost 5 bases, with 11 bases spanning the gap. CDR3 length: 13 amino acids. The germline V gene has CDR1 MNHNS and CDR2 SASEGT.

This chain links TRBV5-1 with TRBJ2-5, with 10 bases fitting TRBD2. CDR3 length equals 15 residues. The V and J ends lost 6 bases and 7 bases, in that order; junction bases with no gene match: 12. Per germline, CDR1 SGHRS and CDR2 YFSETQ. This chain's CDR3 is CASKPYLAGAGTQYF. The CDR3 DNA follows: TGCGCCAGCAAACCTTATCTAGCGGGAGCGGGGACCCAGTACTTC.

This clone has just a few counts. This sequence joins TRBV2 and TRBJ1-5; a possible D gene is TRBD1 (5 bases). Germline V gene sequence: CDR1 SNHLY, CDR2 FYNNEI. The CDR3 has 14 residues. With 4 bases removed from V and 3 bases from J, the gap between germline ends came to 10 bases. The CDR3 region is CASSGPTDNQPQHF. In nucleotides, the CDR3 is TGTGCCAGCAGTGGACCGACAGACAATCAGCCCCAGCATTTT.

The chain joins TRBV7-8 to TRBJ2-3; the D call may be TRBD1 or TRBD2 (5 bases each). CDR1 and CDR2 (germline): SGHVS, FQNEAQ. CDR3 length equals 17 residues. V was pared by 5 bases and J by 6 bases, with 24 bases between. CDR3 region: CASSPRLLGGGTDTQYF. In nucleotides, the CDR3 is TGTGCCAGCAGCCCCCGGCTGCTCGGTGGGGGTACGGATACGCAGTATTTT.

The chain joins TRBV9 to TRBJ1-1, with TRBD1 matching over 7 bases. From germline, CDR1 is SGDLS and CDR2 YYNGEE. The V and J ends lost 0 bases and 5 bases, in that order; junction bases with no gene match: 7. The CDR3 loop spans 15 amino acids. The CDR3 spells CASSVGGRGRTEAFF. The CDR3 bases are TGTGCCAGCAGCGTAGGGGGCAGGGGGAGAACTGAAGCTTTCTTT.

Here the CDR3 reads CASSSRDRGGYTF. DNA for the CDR3: TGTGCCAGCAGCTCCCGGGACAGGGGAGGCTACACCTTC. The rearrangement uses TRBV7-2 and TRBJ1-2, with 10 bases matching TRBD1. The CDR3 loop spans 13 amino acids. After removal of 4 bases from V and 8 bases from J, the junction contained 4 bases not matched to a gene. CDR1 SGHTA and CDR2 FQGNSA come from the germline V gene.

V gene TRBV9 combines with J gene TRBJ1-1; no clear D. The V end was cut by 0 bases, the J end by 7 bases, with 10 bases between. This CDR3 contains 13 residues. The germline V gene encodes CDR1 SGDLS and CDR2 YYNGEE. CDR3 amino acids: CASSVGVVGEAFF. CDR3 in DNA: TGTGCCAGCAGCGTAGGGGTGGTAGGTGAAGCTTTCTTT.

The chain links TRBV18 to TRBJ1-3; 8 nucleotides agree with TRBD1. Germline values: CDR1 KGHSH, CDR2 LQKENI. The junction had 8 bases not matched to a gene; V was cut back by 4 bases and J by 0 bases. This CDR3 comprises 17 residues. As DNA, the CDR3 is TGTGCCAGCTCACACGCAGGGACAGGACACTCTGGAAACACCATATATTTT. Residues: CASSHAGTGHSGNTIYF.

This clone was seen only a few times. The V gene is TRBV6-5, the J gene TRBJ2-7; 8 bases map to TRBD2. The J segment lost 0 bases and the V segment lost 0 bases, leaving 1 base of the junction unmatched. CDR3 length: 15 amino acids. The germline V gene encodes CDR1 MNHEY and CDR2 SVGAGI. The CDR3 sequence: CASSYSSGGSYEQYF. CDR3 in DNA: TGTGCCAGCAGTTACTCCAGCGGGGGCTCCTACGAGCAGTACTTC.

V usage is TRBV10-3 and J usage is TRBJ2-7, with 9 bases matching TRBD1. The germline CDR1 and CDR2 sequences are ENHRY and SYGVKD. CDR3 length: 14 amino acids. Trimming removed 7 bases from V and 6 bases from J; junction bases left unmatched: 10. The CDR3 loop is CAIMADRGGGEQYF. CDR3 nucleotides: TGTGCCATCATGGCGGACAGGGGAGGTGGCGAGCAGTACTTC.

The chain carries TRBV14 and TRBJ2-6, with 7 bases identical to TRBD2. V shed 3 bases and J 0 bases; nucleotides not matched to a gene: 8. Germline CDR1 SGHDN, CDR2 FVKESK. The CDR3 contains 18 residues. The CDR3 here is CASSHIAGPLSGANVLTF. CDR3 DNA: TGTGCCAGCAGCCACATAGCGGGCCCACTCTCTGGGGCCAACGTCCTGACTTTC.

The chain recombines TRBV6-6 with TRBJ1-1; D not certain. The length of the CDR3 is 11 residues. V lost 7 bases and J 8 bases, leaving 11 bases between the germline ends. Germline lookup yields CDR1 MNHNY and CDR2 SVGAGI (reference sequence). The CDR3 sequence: CASTTMAEAFF. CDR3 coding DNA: TGTGCCAGCACCACCATGGCGGAAGCTTTCTTT.

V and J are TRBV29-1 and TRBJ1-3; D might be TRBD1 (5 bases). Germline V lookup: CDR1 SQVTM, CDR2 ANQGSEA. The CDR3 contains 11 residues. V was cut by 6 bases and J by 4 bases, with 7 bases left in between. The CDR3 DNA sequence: TGCAGCGTGGGGGGAGGAAACACCATATATTTT. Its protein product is CSVGGGNTIYF.

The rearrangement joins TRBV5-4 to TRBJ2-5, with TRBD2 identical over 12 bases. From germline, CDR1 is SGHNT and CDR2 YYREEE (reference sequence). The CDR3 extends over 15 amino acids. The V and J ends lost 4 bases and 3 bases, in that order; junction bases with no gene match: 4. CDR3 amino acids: CASSPWTSGEETQYF. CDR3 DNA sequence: TGTGCCAGCAGCCCTTGGACTAGCGGGGAAGAGACCCAGTACTTC. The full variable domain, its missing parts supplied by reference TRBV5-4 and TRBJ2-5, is ETGVTQSPTHLIKTRGQQVTLRCSSQSGHNTVSWYQQALGQGPQFIFQYYREEENGRGNFPPRFSGLQFPNYSSELNVNALELDDSALYLCASSPWTSGEETQYFGPGTRLLVL.

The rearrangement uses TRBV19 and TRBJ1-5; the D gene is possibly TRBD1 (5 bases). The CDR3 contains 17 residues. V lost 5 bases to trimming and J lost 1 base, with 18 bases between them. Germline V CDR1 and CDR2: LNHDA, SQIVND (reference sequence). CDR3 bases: TGTGCCAGTAGTGTACCGCGCAGGGATACAAGCAATCAGCCCCAGCATTTT. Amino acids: CASSVPRRDTSNQPQHF.

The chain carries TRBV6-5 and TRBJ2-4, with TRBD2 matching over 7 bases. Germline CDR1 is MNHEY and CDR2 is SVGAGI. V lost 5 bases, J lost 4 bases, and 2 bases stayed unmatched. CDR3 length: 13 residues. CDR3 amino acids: CASSGLVKNIQYF. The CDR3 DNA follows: TGTGCCAGCAGTGGACTAGTTAAAAACATTCAGTACTTC.

The CDR3 bases are TGTGCCAGCAGCTTACAGGGGTCTCGAGAGACCCAGTACTTC. This sequence encodes CASSLQGSRETQYF. The gene calls are TRBV5-4 and TRBJ2-5; 7 positions agree with TRBD1. Germline V gene lookup returns CDR1 SGHNT and CDR2 YYREEE (reference sequence). The CDR3 spans 14 residues. V lost 2 bases, J lost 4 bases, and 5 bases stayed unmatched.

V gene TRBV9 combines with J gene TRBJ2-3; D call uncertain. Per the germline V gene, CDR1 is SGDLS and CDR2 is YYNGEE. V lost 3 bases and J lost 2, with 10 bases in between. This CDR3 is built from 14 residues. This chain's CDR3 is CASSARVPTDTQYF. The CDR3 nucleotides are TGTGCCAGCAGCGCCCGGGTTCCCACAGATACGCAGTATTTT. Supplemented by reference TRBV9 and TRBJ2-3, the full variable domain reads DSGVTQTPKHLITATGQRVTLRCSPRSGDLSVYWYQQSLDQGLQFLIQYYNGEERAKGNILERFSAQQFPDLHSELNLSSLELGDSALYFCASSARVPTDTQYFGPGTRLTVL.

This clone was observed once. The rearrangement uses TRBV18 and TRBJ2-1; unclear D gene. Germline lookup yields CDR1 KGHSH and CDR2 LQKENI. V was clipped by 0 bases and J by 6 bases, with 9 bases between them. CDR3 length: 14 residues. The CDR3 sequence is CASSPPHRANEQFF. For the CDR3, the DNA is TGTGCCAGCTCACCACCCCATAGGGCCAATGAGCAGTTCTTC.

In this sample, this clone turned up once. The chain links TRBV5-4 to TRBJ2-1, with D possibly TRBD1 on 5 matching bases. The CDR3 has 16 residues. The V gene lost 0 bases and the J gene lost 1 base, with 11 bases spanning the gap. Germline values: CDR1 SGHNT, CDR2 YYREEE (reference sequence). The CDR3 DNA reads TGTGCCAGCAGCTTGGTATGGGGCGAGTCCTACAATGAGCAGTTCTTC. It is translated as CASSLVWGESYNEQFF.

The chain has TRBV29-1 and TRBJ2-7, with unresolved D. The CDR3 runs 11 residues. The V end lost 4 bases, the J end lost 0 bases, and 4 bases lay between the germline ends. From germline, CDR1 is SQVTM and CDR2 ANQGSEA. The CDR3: CSVASSYEQYF. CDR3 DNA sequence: TGCAGCGTTGCGTCCTCCTACGAGCAGTACTTC.

CDR3 residues: CTSSQGGDRTYEQYF. The CDR3 bases are TGCACCAGCAGCCAGGGGGGGGACCGAACCTACGAGCAGTACTTC. The chain carries TRBV1 and TRBJ2-7; the table's TRBD2 call for D was not verified on the DNA. TRBV1 is termed a pseudogene. The CDR3 has 15 amino acids.

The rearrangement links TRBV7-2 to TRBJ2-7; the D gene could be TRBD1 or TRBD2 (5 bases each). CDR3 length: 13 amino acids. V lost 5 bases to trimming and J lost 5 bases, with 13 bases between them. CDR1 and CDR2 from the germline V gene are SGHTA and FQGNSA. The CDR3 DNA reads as TGTGCCAGCAGCCCGGCAGGGACCCACGAGCAGTACTTC. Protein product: CASSPAGTHEQYF.

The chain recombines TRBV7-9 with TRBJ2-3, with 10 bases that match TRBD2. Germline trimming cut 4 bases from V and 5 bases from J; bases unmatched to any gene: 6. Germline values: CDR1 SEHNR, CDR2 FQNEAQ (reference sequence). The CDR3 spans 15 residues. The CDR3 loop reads CASSYSGGSRDTQYF. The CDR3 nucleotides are TGTGCCAGCAGCTATAGCGGGGGGAGTAGAGATACGCAGTATTTT.

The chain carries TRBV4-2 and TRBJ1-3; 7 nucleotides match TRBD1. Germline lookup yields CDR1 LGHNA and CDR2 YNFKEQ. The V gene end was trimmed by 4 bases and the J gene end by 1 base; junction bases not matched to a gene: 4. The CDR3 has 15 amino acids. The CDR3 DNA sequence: TGTGCCAGCAGCCTCGGGACAGTATCTGGAAACACCATATATTTT. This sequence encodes CASSLGTVSGNTIYF.